This T cell receptor (beta chain) was sequenced for a study of cytomegalovirus exposure and HLA in healthy donors. PCR used 60 Vbeta primers and 13 Jbeta primers. Using immunoSEQ multiplex PCR, the repertoire was profiled, and TCRdb retains in-frame clones only, with some absent. Here the sample spans about 78,000 clones, roughly 72% being singletons. Overall study results and limits: When the data were analyzed later, several of the most significant clusters appeared to be linked to common viral pathogens. The authors later found most CMV-associated TCR beta chains appeared HLA-restricted.

On this clone: Its antigen remains unknown.

V lost 3 bases, J lost 2 bases, and 4 bases stayed unmatched. The germline gives CDR1 SGDLS, CDR2 YYNGEE. The CDR3 is 16 amino acids. The sequence was collected from a woman between 40 and 55 years old in good health and CMV-seropositive. The chain recombines TRBV9 with TRBJ2-7; 14 nucleotides agree with TRBD2. Sequencing input: PBMCs. The CDR3 is CASSGGLAGVTYEQYF. DNA of the CDR3: TGTGCCAGCAGCGGGGGACTAGCGGGAGTAACCTACGAGCAGTACTTC.